The entry below describes one T cell receptor (beta chain). This CDR3 has 13 amino acids. Trimming pared 5 bases from V and 7 bases from J, leaving 14 bases between. Germline V gene data show CDR1 as LGHDT and CDR2 as YNNKEL (reference sequence). These data come from a study of blood T cell repertoires in COVID-19. Study details: T cells, B-cell-depleted T cells, or PBMCs provided the cDNA or gDNA that served as material.

The Seattle patients, enrolled during active infection, were followed longitudinally. Per the study methods: Reference gene primers were amplified, and this amplification served to estimate nucleated cell counts. The data were produced by immunoSEQ multiplex PCR, yet TCRdb's version contains in-frame clones alone and is incomplete. V, J and clone size are taken as reported in that table, and D and trimming were inferred from the DNA itself. Found here are 450,000 or so clones, around 90% of them singletons; the top ten hold roughly 0.87%. Source material: peripheral blood. V is TRBV3-1 (or the pseudogene TRBV3-2) and J is TRBJ1-2, with D possibly matching TRBD1 (6 bases). This sequence originates from a man younger than 35 with COVID-19, enrolled during active disease. The CDR3 bases are TGTGCCAGCAGCGCCGACAGGACACGTGGCTACACCTTC. Translated: CASSADRTRGYTF.